These T cell receptor beta chains were read from a single sample in a study. TCRdb ran MiXCR on the 5' RACE reads and lists one entry per CDR3 protein. Of tens of thousands of distinct CDR3 sequences in the sample, about 26% were seen once. Sequenced sample: tumor-infiltrating Tregs sorted from the breast tumor. The receptors here all came from a female donor with breast cancer. Each CDR3 is given with its conserved first and last residue. D genes are given only for firm matches. A row's size may be missing; if present it is once, few, many or a size class.

size	V	length	J	D	CDR3	DNA
-	TRBV11-3	13	TRBJ2-1	-	CASSLGERNEQFF	TGTGCCAGCAGCTTAGGGGAGCGTAATGAGCAGTTCTTC
many	TRBV12-3/TRBV12-4	16	TRBJ2-2	TRBD2	CASSPSSGSNTGELFF	TGTGCCAGCAGCCCATCTAGCGGGTCGAACACCGGGGAGCTGTTTTTT
many	TRBV4-3	14	TRBJ1-1	-	CASSQVRGNTEAFF	TGCGCCAGCAGCCAAGTTAGGGGAAACACTGAAGCTTTCTTT
many	TRBV20-1	13	TRBJ2-5	-	CSARDLQKETQYF	TGCAGTGCTAGAGATCTGCAGAAAGAGACCCAGTACTTC
few	TRBV5-1	15	TRBJ2-7	TRBD1	CASSLWRQGSYEQYF	TGCGCCAGCAGCTTGTGGCGACAGGGGTCCTACGAGCAGTACTTC
-	TRBV20-1	12	TRBJ2-7	-	CSAPDQGDEQYF	TGCAGTGCCCCGGATCAAGGGGACGAGCAGTACTTC
few	TRBV4-2	14	TRBJ1-1	-	CASSQDSRNTEAFF	TGTGCCAGCAGCCAAGATTCGAGGAACACTGAAGCTTTCTTT
few	TRBV5-1	14	TRBJ2-3	-	CASSLVQITDTQYF	TGCGCCAGCAGCTTGGTTCAGATCACAGATACGCAGTATTTT
many	TRBV20-1	15	TRBJ1-1	TRBD1	CSARLGQGGTTEAFF	TGCAGTGCTAGATTAGGACAGGGGGGGACCACTGAAGCTTTCTTT
few	TRBV7-9	15	TRBJ1-2	TRBD1	CASSPRGQTGVGYTF	TGTGCCAGCAGCCCGCGCGGCCAGACAGGGGTGGGCTACACCTTC
-	TRBV15	16	TRBJ2-7	-	CATSRGDTHSSYEQYF	TGTGCCACCAGCAGAGGGGACACTCACAGCTCCTACGAGCAGTACTTC
-	TRBV7-2	14	TRBJ2-2	-	CASSARIPMRELFF	TGTGCCAGCAGCGCTCGGATCCCCATGCGGGAGCTGTTTTTT
few	TRBV28	13	TRBJ1-2	-	CASTQRRVYGYTF	TGTGCCAGCACCCAACGCCGGGTCTATGGCTACACCTTC
-	TRBV6-5	13	TRBJ1-2	-	CASIDRGGRGYTF	TGTGCCAGCATCGACCGAGGAGGGAGAGGCTACACCTTC
few	TRBV20-1	14	TRBJ2-7	TRBD1	CSALGQGSSYEQYF	TGCAGTGCCCTAGGACAGGGGAGCTCCTACGAGCAGTACTTC
many	TRBV6-5	16	TRBJ2-3	TRBD1	CASSSWTGAGLDTQYF	TGTGCCAGCAGTTCTTGGACAGGGGCAGGCCTAGATACGCAGTATTTT
-	TRBV20-1	14	TRBJ2-5	-	CSAREPRGRETQYF	TGCAGTGCTAGAGAACCACGGGGAAGAGAGACCCAGTACTTC
-	TRBV5-1	14	TRBJ1-1	-	CASSLDRQYTEAFF	TGCGCCAGCAGCTTGGATAGACAGTACACTGAAGCTTTCTTT
-	TRBV6-1	16	TRBJ2-1	-	CASSELRWEANNEQFF	TGTGCCAGCAGTGAATTAAGGTGGGAGGCGAACAATGAGCAGTTCTTC
many	TRBV2	13	TRBJ2-3	-	CASSARNTDTQYF	TGTGCCAGCAGCGCGAGGAACACAGATACGCAGTATTTT
once	TRBV5-4	16	TRBJ2-1	TRBD1	CASSRNGQGSYNEQFF	TGTGCCAGCAGCCGTAATGGACAGGGTTCCTACAATGAGCAGTTCTTC
-	TRBV4-1	15	TRBJ1-1	-	CASSQLLTANTEAFF	TGCGCCAGCAGCCAATTGCTTACAGCGAACACTGAAGCTTTCTTT
few	TRBV20-1	14	TRBJ1-1	-	CSARDRNLNTEAFF	TGCAGTGCTAGAGATAGGAATTTAAACACTGAAGCTTTCTTT
few	TRBV11-1	15	TRBJ2-2	-	CASSLGHLNTGELFF	TGTGCCAGCAGCTTAGGGCACCTGAACACCGGGGAGCTGTTTTTT
-	TRBV5-5	13	TRBJ2-5	-	CASSFQGRETQYF	TGTGCCAGCAGCTTCCAGGGGCGGGAGACCCAGTACTTC
-	TRBV20-1	14	TRBJ2-5	TRBD1	CSASPSGQTEAQYF	TGCAGTGCTAGCCCCTCGGGACAGACTGAGGCCCAGTACTTC
many	TRBV6-2/TRBV6-3	16	TRBJ1-4	-	CASSEGRAFGAEKLFF	TGTGCCAGCAGTGAAGGGAGGGCCTTTGGGGCTGAAAAACTGTTTTTT
-	TRBV6-1	15	TRBJ2-7	-	CASSPRDGGGYEQYF	TGTGCCAGCAGCCCCCGGGACGGGGGCGGGTACGAGCAGTACTTC
-	TRBV4-1	16	TRBJ2-2	TRBD1	CASSLRGQANTGELFF	TGCGCCAGCAGCCTCCGGGGACAGGCGAACACCGGGGAGCTGTTTTTT
many	TRBV20-1	13	TRBJ1-1	-	CSANQGTTHEAFF	TGCAGTGCTAACCAGGGGACCACTCACGAAGCTTTCTTT
many	TRBV7-3	15	TRBJ2-5	-	CASSLESGQQETQYF	TGTGCCAGCAGCTTAGAGTCCGGACAGCAAGAGACCCAGTACTTC
-	TRBV25-1	11	TRBJ1-3	-	CASTAGNTIYF	TGTGCCAGCACCGCCGGGAACACCATATATTTT